The 27 T cell receptor beta chains listed next were all sequenced from one sample in a study of blood T cell repertoires in COVID-19. Here immunoSEQ multiplex PCR was the method, and the copy in TCRdb shows in-frame clones only, minus some. The sample shows about 300,000 clones, roughly 86% of them seen only once. The specimen sequenced was peripheral blood. The receptors shown here come from a woman in her twenties or thirties with COVID-19, enrolled during active disease.

The chain couples TRBV2 to TRBJ1-1; 8 bases map to TRBD1. Germline CDR1 SNHLY, CDR2 FYNNEI. The CDR3 extends over 15 amino acids. The ends lost 8 bases at V and 0 bases at J; junction bases unmatched: 8. CDR3 sequence (DNA): TGTGCCAGCTCAGGACAGGGAACCATGAACACTGAAGCTTTCTTT. Protein: CASSGQGTMNTEAFF.

This rearrangement joins TRBV6-5 to TRBJ1-5; 7 bases map to TRBD1. Germline CDR1 and CDR2: MNHEY and SVGAGI. The CDR3 covers 14 residues. V shed 5 bases, J shed 5 bases, and the junction held 6 bases outside the gene matches. DNA of the CDR3: TGTGCCAGCAGTCCCAGGGGGGTCGATCAGCCCCAGCATTTT. It translates to CASSPRGVDQPQHF.

This chain joins TRBV28 and TRBJ1-5; 9 bases match TRBD1. Germline V lookup: CDR1 MDHEN, CDR2 SYDVKM. This CDR3 contains 15 residues. The trim removed 5 bases at V and 5 bases at J, leaving 7 bases unmatched. The CDR3 sequence is CASSTGTGKDQPQHF. CDR3 nucleotide sequence: TGTGCCAGCAGTACCGGGACAGGGAAAGATCAGCCCCAGCATTTT.

Remarks on this clone: Within the sample, other DNA sequences also encode this same CDR3. The chain carries TRBV18 and TRBJ1-1; D remains unclear. This CDR3 has 13 amino acids. Trimming took off 3 bases at V and 3 bases at J, with 8 bases between the two ends. Germline-derived CDR1 and CDR2 are KGHSH and LQKENI. In DNA, the CDR3 is TGTGCCAGCTCACCTGTTCGTGACACTGAAGCTTTCTTT. This translates into CASSPVRDTEAFF.

This chain links TRBV13 with TRBJ2-5; 10 bases agree with TRBD2. Trimming at V came to 5 bases and at J to 5 bases, leaving 5 bases not matched to a gene. Germline-derived CDR1 and CDR2 are PRHDT and FYEKMQ (reference sequence). The CDR3 length is 14 residues. CDR3 amino acids: CASSPTSGVETQYF. CDR3 nucleotide sequence: TGTGCCAGCAGCCCCACTAGCGGGGTCGAGACCCAGTACTTC.

The chain uses TRBV27 and TRBJ1-2; perhaps TRBD1 as D (5 bases). This CDR3 spans 15 amino acids. Germline lookup yields CDR1 MNHEY and CDR2 SMNVEV (reference sequence). V was clipped by 0 bases and J by 5 bases, with 13 bases between them. CDR3 residues: CASSLSPWQGYGYTF. In nucleotides, the CDR3 is TGTGCCAGCAGTTTATCCCCTTGGCAGGGATATGGCTACACCTTC.

The J gene is TRBJ1-5, the V gene TRBV7-2, with 7 bases aligning to TRBD1. The length of the CDR3 is 15 residues. Germline CDR1 SGHTA, CDR2 FQGNSA. V lost 1 base, J lost 6 bases, and 6 bases stayed unmatched. The CDR3 spells CASSLDRQGGQPQHF. As DNA, the CDR3 is TGTGCCAGCAGCTTAGATCGACAGGGTGGTCAGCCCCAGCATTTT. Filled out from reference TRBV7-2 and TRBJ1-5, the complete variable domain reads GAGVSQSPSNKVTEKGKDVELRCDPISGHTALYWYRQSLGQGLEFLIYFQGNSAPDKSGLPSDRFSAERTGGSVSTLTIQRTQQEDSAVYLCASSLDRQGGQPQHFGDGTRLSIL.

CDR3 coding DNA: TGTGCCAGCAGCCCGACAGGGGGTACTGAAGCTTTCTTT. This translates into CASSPTGGTEAFF. V is TRBV11-3 and J is TRBJ1-1; 9 bases map to TRBD1. The V gene's germline CDR1 is SGHNT and CDR2 YENEEA. The CDR3 extends over 13 amino acids. The ends lost 5 bases at V and 5 bases at J; junction bases unmatched: 3. The full variable domain, with the rest looked up from reference TRBV11-3 and TRBJ1-1, is EAGVVQSPRYKIIEKKQPVAFWCNPISGHNTLYWYLQNLGQGPELLIRYENEEAVDDSQLPKDRFSAERLKGVDSTLKIQPAELGDSAVYLCASSPTGGTEAFFGQGTRLTVV.

This clone was observed once. This chain uses TRBV6-2 or TRBV6-3 with TRBJ2-7; D is unclear. The CDR3 is 14 amino acids. V was cut by 0 bases and J by 1 base, with 7 bases left in between. Germline CDR1 and CDR2: MNHEY and SVGEGT. CDR3 region: CASSYSSTSYEQYV. The CDR3, as DNA: TGTGCCAGCAGTTACTCGAGTACTTCCTACGAGCAGTACGTC.

This clone was seen a single time. The rearrangement uses TRBV5-8 and TRBJ1-1; no clear D gene. V was shortened by 4 bases and J by 6 bases, with 19 bases between the two germline ends. CDR1 is SGHTS, CDR2 YDEGEE, per germline. CDR3 length equals 15 residues. The CDR3 DNA reads TGTGCCAGCAGCCACTATCGAGGAGGGAGATCTGAAGCTTTCTTT. Encoded protein: CASSHYRGGRSEAFF.

J is TRBJ2-7 and V is TRBV6-1, with D maybe TRBD2 (5 bases). The germline gives CDR1 MNHNS, CDR2 SASEGT. The CDR3 has 15 residues. Deletions cut 2 bases from V and 0 bases from J, with 11 bases between. CDR3 DNA: TGTGCCAGCAGTGAACTCGGAGCGGACTCCTACGAGCAGTACTTC. It translates to CASSELGADSYEQYF.

The rearrangement links TRBV19 to TRBJ1-4; 7 nucleotides agree with TRBD1. There are 13 residues in the CDR3. Germline assignment: CDR1 LNHDA and CDR2 SQIVND (reference sequence). V was clipped by 5 bases and J by 8 bases; unmatched bases: 5. The CDR3 protein is CASSPSDREKLFF. The CDR3 nucleotides read TGTGCCAGTAGTCCCTCGGACAGGGAAAAACTGTTTTTT.

This rearrangement joins TRBV5-6 to TRBJ1-5; a weak D match, TRBD1 (5 bases). CDR1 and CDR2 from the germline V gene are SGHDT and YYEEEE. CDR3 size: 16 residues. V lost 0 bases and J lost 1, with 11 bases in between. The CDR3 DNA is TGTGCCAGCAGCTTGGGGGCAGGGAAAAGCAATCAGCCCCAGCATTTT. This encodes CASSLGAGKSNQPQHF.

The V call is TRBV4-2, the J call TRBJ2-5; TRBD2 agrees at 10 bases. CDR1 is LGHNA and CDR2 is YNFKEQ in the germline V gene. V trimming: 0 bases; J trimming: 2 bases; junction bases outside the gene matches: 12. The CDR3 contains 19 residues. Written as DNA, the CDR3 is TGTGCCAGCAGCCAAGAGGGACCCCTAGCGGGGGTTTTTCAAGAGACCCAGTACTTC. Amino acid sequence: CASSQEGPLAGVFQETQYF.

This chain joins TRBV7-8 and TRBJ2-1; 8 bases are a match to TRBD1. The CDR3 runs 15 residues. V lost 5 bases, J lost 6 bases, and 9 bases stayed unmatched. The germline gives CDR1 SGHVS, CDR2 FQNEAQ. DNA of the CDR3: TGTGCCAGCAGCGCAGCCGGGACAGGTTTCAATGAGCAGTTCTTC. It is translated as CASSAAGTGFNEQFF.

The CDR3 sequence: CAGSTGDRPQYF. CDR3 DNA sequence: TGTGCCGGATCGACAGGGGATCGTCCGCAGTATTTT. This chain connects TRBV6-6 to TRBJ2-3; 8 bases fit TRBD1. V lost 11 bases, J lost 10 bases, and 11 bases stayed unmatched. Germline V gene lookup returns CDR1 MNHNY and CDR2 SVGAGI (reference sequence). The CDR3 extends over 12 amino acids.

The chain joins TRBV3-1 (or the pseudogene TRBV3-2) to TRBJ1-1, with D possibly being TRBD1 (6 bases). This CDR3 is 15 amino acids long. Trimming cost V 1 base and J 1 base, with 10 bases left between them. Looked up from germline, CDR1 is LGHDT and CDR2 is YNNKEL (reference sequence). The chain's CDR3 is CASSQVPTGNTEAFF. As DNA, the CDR3 is TGTGCCAGCAGCCAAGTCCCGACAGGGAACACTGAAGCTTTCTTT.

The rearrangement joins TRBV7-6 to TRBJ1-1, with a tentative D call TRBD1 (5 bases). The germline V gene has CDR1 SGHVS and CDR2 FNYEAQ. The CDR3 covers 14 residues. V lost 6 bases and J 1 base, leaving 12 bases between the germline ends. The CDR3 spells CASSLQGPNTEAFF. CDR3 DNA: TGTGCCAGCAGTCTTCAGGGCCCGAACACTGAAGCTTTCTTT.

The chain carries TRBV7-9 and TRBJ2-3; TRBD2 matches 7 bases. The CDR3 has 14 residues. Germline lookup yields CDR1 SEHNR and CDR2 FQNEAQ (reference sequence). V trimming: 3 bases; J trimming: 1 base; junction bases outside the gene matches: 1. CDR3 in DNA: TGTGCCAGCAGCTTTGCGGGGGGCACAGATACGCAGTATTTT. Protein: CASSFAGGTDTQYF.

The genes are TRBV7-3 and TRBJ2-1, with 7 bases matching TRBD1. V gave up 5 bases and J gave up 6 bases; unmatched junction bases: 4. CDR1 and CDR2 from the germline V gene are SGHTA and FQGTGA. This CDR3 region has 13 residues. Here the CDR3 reads CASSIRQGNEQFF. The CDR3 nucleotides read TGTGCCAGCAGCATTAGACAGGGCAATGAGCAGTTCTTC.

CDR3 protein: CASSLLKGTKNIQYF. The CDR3 DNA sequence: TGTGCCAGCAGTTTATTAAAGGGGACCAAAAACATTCAGTACTTC. V gene TRBV27 combines with J gene TRBJ2-4; TRBD1 is a possible D gene (5 bases). Trimming took 1 base from V and 2 from J, leaving 9 bases between them. The length of the CDR3 is 15 residues. Germline assignment: CDR1 MNHEY and CDR2 SMNVEV (reference sequence).

The J gene is TRBJ2-5, the V gene TRBV11-3; D possibly corresponds to TRBD2 (6 bases). The CDR3 extends over 14 amino acids. V was trimmed by 4 bases and J by 3 bases, leaving 12 bases between them. Germline V gene lookup returns CDR1 SGHNT and CDR2 YENEEA. CDR3 nucleotide sequence: TGTGCCAGCAGCTCGGACTACCAAAAAGAGACCCAGTACTTC. This translates into CASSSDYQKETQYF.

For the CDR3, the DNA is TGTGCTAGTGGCTCAGGTCTGAGCACAGATACGCAGTATTTT. Residues: CASGSGLSTDTQYF. V gene TRBV12-5 combines with J gene TRBJ2-3; D remains ambiguous. This CDR3 comprises 14 residues. The V gene lost 6 bases and the J gene lost 0 bases, with 10 bases spanning the gap. Germline loops: CDR1 LGHNT, CDR2 FRNRAP.

V and J are TRBV3-1 (or the pseudogene TRBV3-2) and TRBJ2-2; no firm D call. V gave up 4 bases and J gave up 1 base, with 7 bases separating them. The CDR3 spans 14 residues. Germline V lookup: CDR1 LGHDT, CDR2 YNNKEL (reference sequence). CDR3 residues: CASSPELNTGELFF. CDR3 sequence (DNA): TGTGCCAGCAGCCCCGAGCTGAACACCGGGGAGCTGTTTTTT.

This rearrangement joins TRBV5-1 to TRBJ1-2; 8 bases match TRBD1. The ends lost 1 base at V and 6 bases at J; junction bases unmatched: 5. The germline gives CDR1 SGHRS, CDR2 YFSETQ. CDR3 length equals 14 residues. CDR3 in DNA: TGCGCCAGCAGCTTGTATCAGGGGGCGGATGGCTACACCTTC. Protein: CASSLYQGADGYTF. The full variable domain, in which reference TRBV5-1 and TRBJ1-2 provide the parts outside the CDR3, is KAGVTQTPRYLIKTRGQQVTLSCSPISGHRSVSWYQQTPGQGLQFLFEYFSETQRNKGNFPGRFSGRQFSNSRSEMNVSTLELGDSALYLCASSLYQGADGYTFGSGTRLTVV.

The genes are TRBV7-8 and TRBJ2-7, with 8 bases fitting TRBD2. Trimming removed 2 bases from V and 2 bases from J; junction bases left unmatched: 5. This CDR3 comprises 15 residues. Germline V gene data show CDR1 as SGHVS and CDR2 as FQNEAQ. CDR3 in amino acids: CASSLRELAAYEQYF. The CDR3 DNA reads as TGTGCCAGCAGCTTAAGAGAACTAGCGGCCTACGAGCAGTACTTC.

The chain couples TRBV4-1 to TRBJ1-1; TRBD1 is a possible D gene (5 bases). The CDR3 spans 16 residues. V was shortened by 1 base and J by 5 bases, with 17 bases between the two germline ends. Germline V gene sequence: CDR1 MGHRA, CDR2 YSYEKL. The CDR3 DNA sequence: TGCGCCAGCAGCCAAGCCTTGGAGTTGGGGCGGACTGAAGCTTTCTTT. This gives the protein CASSQALELGRTEAFF.